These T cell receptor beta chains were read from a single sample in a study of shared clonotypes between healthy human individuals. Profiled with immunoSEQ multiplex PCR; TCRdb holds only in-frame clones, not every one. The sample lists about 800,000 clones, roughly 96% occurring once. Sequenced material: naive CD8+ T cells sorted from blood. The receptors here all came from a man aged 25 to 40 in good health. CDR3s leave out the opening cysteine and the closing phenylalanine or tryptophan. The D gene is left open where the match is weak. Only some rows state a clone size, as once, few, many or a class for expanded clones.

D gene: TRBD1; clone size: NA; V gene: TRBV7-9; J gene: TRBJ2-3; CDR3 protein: ASSSLPTGGGY
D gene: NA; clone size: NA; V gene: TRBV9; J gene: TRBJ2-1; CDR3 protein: ASSVGRVNEQF
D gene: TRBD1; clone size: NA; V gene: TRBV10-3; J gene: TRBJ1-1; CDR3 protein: AISLGQGGAEAF
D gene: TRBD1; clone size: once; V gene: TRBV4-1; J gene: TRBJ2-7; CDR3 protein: ASSRYRDRPYEQY
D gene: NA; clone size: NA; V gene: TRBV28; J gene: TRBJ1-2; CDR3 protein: ASSPKGLSSSGYT
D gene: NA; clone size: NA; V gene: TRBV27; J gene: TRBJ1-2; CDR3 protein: ASSSNGANYGYT
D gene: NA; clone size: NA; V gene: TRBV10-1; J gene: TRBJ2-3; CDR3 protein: ATSNLGTDTQY
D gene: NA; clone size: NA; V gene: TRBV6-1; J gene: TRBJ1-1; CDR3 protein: ASRNFEGVDTEAF
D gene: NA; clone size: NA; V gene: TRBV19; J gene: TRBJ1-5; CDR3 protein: ASSPSGPSNQPQH
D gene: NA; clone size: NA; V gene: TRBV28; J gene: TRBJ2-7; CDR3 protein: ASSLPGTGSYEQY
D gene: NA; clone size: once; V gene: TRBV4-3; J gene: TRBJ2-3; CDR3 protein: ASSQDRVLDSQGDTQY
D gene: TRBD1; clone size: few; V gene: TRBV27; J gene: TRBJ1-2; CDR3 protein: ASRASGGFWYGYT